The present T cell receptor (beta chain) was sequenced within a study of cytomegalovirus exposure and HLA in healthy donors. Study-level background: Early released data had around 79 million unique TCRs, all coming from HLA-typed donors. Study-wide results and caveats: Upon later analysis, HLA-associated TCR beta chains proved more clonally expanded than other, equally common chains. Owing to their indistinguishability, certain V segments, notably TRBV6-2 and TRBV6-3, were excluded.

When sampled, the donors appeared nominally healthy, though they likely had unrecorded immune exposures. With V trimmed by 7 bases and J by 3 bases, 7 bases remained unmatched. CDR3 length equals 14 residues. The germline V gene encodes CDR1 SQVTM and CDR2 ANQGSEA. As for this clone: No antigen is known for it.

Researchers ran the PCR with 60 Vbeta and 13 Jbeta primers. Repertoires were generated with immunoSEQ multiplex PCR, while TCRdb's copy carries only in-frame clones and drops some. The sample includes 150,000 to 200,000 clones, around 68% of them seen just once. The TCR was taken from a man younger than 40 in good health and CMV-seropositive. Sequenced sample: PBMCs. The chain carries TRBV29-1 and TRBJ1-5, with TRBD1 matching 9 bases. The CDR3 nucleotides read TGCAGCGCCGGGACAGGGAGTAACAATCAGCCCCAGCATTTT. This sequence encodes CSAGTGSNNQPQHF.